Sequencing of this TCR beta chain was carried out in a study of vaccination and CD4 T cells after COVID-19. At the level of the study: SARS-CoV-2, HCoV-NL63, HCoV-OC43 and HCoV-229E supplied the overlapping spike peptides used to stimulate cells. No peptide, an HIV-1 Nef pool, or a CEFX pool was what each control culture received.

The CDR3 has 14 amino acids. Germline trimming cut 6 bases from V and 5 bases from J; bases unmatched to any gene: 9. Germline CDR1 and CDR2: MDHEN and SYDVKM. This clonotype was found a few times. Its target is unknown. Treatment in this sample: roughly 10-day PBMC culture with coronavirus spike peptide pools or control peptides (ViraFEST assay). Sequencing of the DNA from cultured CD4+ T cells was carried out with the Oncomine TCR Beta short-read assay. TCRdb recomputed calls from the PCR reads with MiXCR, one row per CDR3 protein. The table lists about 20,000 distinct CDR3 sequences, approximately 50% of them singletons.

The chain joins TRBV28 to TRBJ1-2, with TRBD1 matching over 7 bases. The TCR was taken from a human donor who had recovered from COVID-19. The sample consisted of CD4+ T cells from blood, cultured in vitro. The CDR3 region is CASSPGQVLYGYTF. The CDR3 bases are TGTGCCAGCAGCCCCGGACAGGTGCTATATGGCTACACCTTC.